This TCR beta chain was sequenced for a study of blood T cell repertoires in COVID-19. Study in general: COVID-19 samples, acute and convalescent, were from the United States, Italy and Spain. T cells, B-cell-depleted T cells, or PBMCs supplied cDNA or gDNA.

Sequenced by immunoSEQ multiplex PCR; TCRdb stores in-frame clones only, minus some. Seen here are around 84,000 clones, over 70% observed once, and the top ten hold 30% to 45%. A single count supports this clone. The CDR3 contains 12 residues. V is TRBV21-1 and J is TRBJ1-1. TRBV21-1 has pseudogene status. Specimen: peripheral blood. The sequence derives from a man at least 80 years old with active or convalescent COVID-19. Written as DNA, the CDR3 is TGTGCCACCTTTACGCGCGTATCTGAAGCTTTCTTT. Its protein product is CATFTRVSEAFF.